This TCR beta chain derives from a study of metastatic and nonmetastatic thyroid tumors. In its sample, this clone was seen many times. The germline V gene has CDR1 DFQATT and CDR2 SNEGSKA (reference sequence). Germline trimming cut 1 base from V and 4 bases from J; bases unmatched to any gene: 4. The CDR3 runs 15 residues. TCRdb re-called clones via MiXCR from the PCR reads. The table shows 30,000 to 35,000 clones, with around 30% occurring only once. Patients were all untreated before their thyroid surgery. The sequence was collected from a female donor with papillary thyroid cancer or a benign thyroid nodule (not recorded which). Some clones in this sample may be carry-over from other donors' samples. The rearrangement links TRBV20-1 to TRBJ2-5; 12 bases map to TRBD2. The sequencing sample was made of blood. The CDR3 region has the DNA TGCAGTGCTAGAGGACTAGCGGGAGTGGTAGAGACCCAGTACTTC. Protein product: CSARGLAGVVETQYF.